Below are 13 T cell receptor beta chains sequenced from a single sample in a study of tumor-infiltrating lymphocytes in primary liver carcinoma. Co-extraction of RNA and DNA was performed on about 20-32 mg of unsorted bulk tissue. The authors made TCR beta cDNA from around 500 ng total RNA with a constant-region primer. Sequencing libraries for TCR beta derived from three nested multiplex PCR rounds that used slightly modified ARM-PCR. TRBV1-TRBV30 forward primers paired with a C-beta reverse primer were used in the first two PCR rounds, which ran roughly 10 cycles each. TCRdb used MiXCR to reprocess the multiplex PCR reads, holding one entry per CDR3 protein. The data show tens of thousands of distinct CDR3 sequences, roughly 72% seen once. Sequencing was carried out using liver tumor tissue from sampling region 1. The subset: tumor region T1, superior pole. These receptors originate from a man aged 35-49 years with primary liver carcinoma and hepatitis B virus infection.

The chain combines TRBV10-3 with TRBJ2-1; 7 bases fit TRBD2. Germline CDR1 reads ENHRY; CDR2 reads SYGVKD. This CDR3 comprises 13 residues. V was pared by 10 bases and J by 6 bases, with 9 bases of the junction left unmatched. The chain's CDR3 is CATQSGEGNEQFF. The CDR3 nucleotides read TGTGCCACCCAATCGGGGGAGGGCAATGAGCAGTTCTTC.

As regards this clonotype: A junction boundary mismatches the germline segment, possibly from a read error. J is TRBJ2-1 and V is TRBV11-2, with 14 bases lining up with TRBD2. This CDR3 is 16 amino acids long. The V gene's germline CDR1 is SGHAT and CDR2 FQNNGV. CDR3 DNA: TGTGCCAGTAGCTACTCTCCGACTAGCGGGAGGGGAGACGGGTTCTTC. Translating it yields CASSYSPTSGRGDGFF.

A remark on this clonotype: This may stem from a read error, because a much larger clone lies one nucleotide away. The conserved closing phenylalanine or tryptophan is absent in this CDR3, likely reflecting a read error. The V call is TRBV7-9, the J call TRBJ2-7; 12 nucleotides match TRBD2. This CDR3 comprises 17 residues. V dropped 5 bases and J dropped 0; count of bases not matched to a gene: 8. Germline-derived CDR1 and CDR2 are SEHNR and FQNEAQ (reference sequence). CDR3 residues: CASSSLWTSGDSYEQYL. The DNA of the CDR3 is TGTGCCAGCAGCAGTCTATGGACTAGCGGGGACTCCTACGAGCAGTACCTC.

Turning to this clonotype: This CDR3 fails to terminate in the conserved phenylalanine or tryptophan, so it likely reflects a read error. V and J are TRBV12-3 or TRBV12-4 and TRBJ2-7, with D possibly being TRBD2 (5 bases). The CDR3 covers 13 residues. V gave up 9 bases and J gave up 3 bases, with 15 bases separating them. The chain's CDR3 is CASTRREYYEQYR. The CDR3, as DNA: TGTGCCAGTACCCGACGGGAATACTACGAGCAGTACCGC.

This clonotype was seen ten or more times. The gene calls are TRBV6-6 and TRBJ1-1; D possibly corresponds to TRBD1 (5 bases). Trimming removed 6 bases at V and 4 bases at J, with 18 bases between. This CDR3 has 15 amino acids. CDR1 is MNHNY and CDR2 is SVGAGI in the germline V gene (reference sequence). CDR3 loop: CASRSGVVAPTEAFF. As DNA, the CDR3 is TGTGCCAGCAGGTCGGGGGTAGTGGCGCCCACTGAAGCTTTCTTT.

This clonotype was seen more than once but under ten times. This may stem from a read error, because a much larger clone lies one nucleotide away. V usage is TRBV4-2 and J usage is TRBJ2-1; 9 bases are shared with TRBD2. This CDR3 has 15 amino acids. Germline V gives CDR1 LGHNA, CDR2 YNFKEQ. The CDR3 loop reads CANSPGTSSRPEQFF. DNA of the CDR3: TGTGCCAACAGCCCGGGGACTAGCAGCCGCCCCGAGCAGTTCTTC.

This chain joins TRBV6-5 and TRBJ2-7; 10 bases are shared with TRBD2. J was trimmed by 4 bases and V by 9 bases; bases with no gene match: 12. Germline V gene sequence: CDR1 MNHEY, CDR2 SVGAGI. The CDR3 spans 15 residues. CDR3 in DNA: TGTGCCAGGAGGACCATCCATAGCGGGAGGTACGAGCAGTACTTC. This translates into CARRTIHSGRYEQYF.

As for this clonotype: A single base separates this from a much larger clone, so it may be a read error. The chain is built from TRBV5-1 and TRBJ1-2; D might be TRBD1 (5 bases). Per germline, CDR1 SGHRS and CDR2 YFSETQ. CDR3 length: 14 amino acids. The CDR3 bases are TGCGCCAGCAGCCCTTGGACAAGGGGCGATGGCTATACCTTC. Residues: CASSPWTRGDGYTF.

For this clonotype: A read error may produce the germline difference seen at one junction end. For the CDR3, the DNA is TGTGCCAGTACTACAGGTCAGGGGGGCAATGAGGAGTCCTTC. It is translated as CASTTGQGGNEESF. The chain has TRBV12-3 or TRBV12-4 and TRBJ2-1; tentatively, D is TRBD1 (7 bases). The CDR3 is 14 amino acids.

Details on this clonotype: At one of its ends the junction is not consistent with the germline gene, which may arise from a read error. The rearrangement links TRBV5-4 to TRBJ2-7; the match to TRBD1 covers 7 bases. CDR3 length: 15 amino acids. Per the germline V gene, CDR1 is SGHNT and CDR2 is YYREEE (reference sequence). CDR3 protein: CARSFRGFSGNEQYF. The CDR3 coding sequence is TGTGCCAGGAGCTTCAGGGGGTTTAGTGGTAACGAGCAGTACTTC. The variable domain in full, with the rest retrieved from reference TRBV5-4 and TRBJ2-7, is ETGVTQSPTHLIKTRGQQVTLRCSSQSGHNTVSWYQQALGQGPQFIFQYYREEENGRGNFPPRFSGLQFPNYSSELNVNALELDDSALYLCARSFRGFSGNEQYFGPGTRLTVT.

V gene TRBV7-2 combines with J gene TRBJ1-2, with a tentative D call TRBD1 (6 bases). Germline V lookup: CDR1 SGHTA, CDR2 FQGNSA. V gave up 10 bases and J gave up 8 bases, with 23 bases separating them. This CDR3 spans 14 amino acids. This CDR3 reads CATQQDSHSSGYTF. As DNA, the CDR3 is TGTGCCACTCAACAGGACAGCCATTCCTCCGGCTACACCTTC. Full variable domain (missing parts from reference TRBV7-2 and TRBJ1-2): GAGVSQSPSNKVTEKGKDVELRCDPISGHTALYWYRQSLGQGLEFLIYFQGNSAPDKSGLPSDRFSAERTGGSVSTLTIQRTQQEDSAVYLCATQQDSHSSGYTFGSGTRLTVV.

This clonotype was observed a handful of times. A much bigger clone sits one base away, suggesting this may be a read error. Likely a read error: the CDR3 ends without its conserved phenylalanine or tryptophan. The chain carries TRBV6-1 and TRBJ2-5; 8 positions match TRBD1. J was trimmed by 5 bases and V by 8 bases; bases with no gene match: 4. In germline, CDR1 is MNHNS, CDR2 SASEGT. The CDR3 has 12 residues. CDR3 sequence (DNA): TGTGCCAGCGGACAGGGTCCGGAGACCCAGTACCTC. This translates into CASGQGPETQYL.

Concerning this clonotype itself: A read error is possible here, since a much larger clone lies one base away. J is TRBJ1-4 and V is TRBV30, with 11 positions matching TRBD1. The CDR3 length is 13 residues. Germline V gene data show CDR1 as GTSNPN and CDR2 as SVGIG (reference sequence). The trim removed 2 bases at V and 16 bases at J, leaving 9 bases unmatched. The CDR3 region is CAWSPRTGGYPFF. The CDR3 nucleotides read TGTGCCTGGAGTCCCCGGACAGGGGGCTATCCGTTTTTT. The full variable domain, completed using reference TRBV30 and TRBJ1-4, is SQTIHQWPATLVQPVGSPLSLECTVEGTSNPNLYWYRQAAGRGLQLLFYSVGIGQISSEVPQNLSASRPQDRQFILSSKKLLLSDSGFYLCAWSPRTGGYPFFGSGTQLSVL.